This is a list of T cell receptor beta chains from one sample in a study of blood T cell repertoires in COVID-19. The method was immunoSEQ multiplex PCR; TCRdb's version includes in-frame clones alone and lacks a portion of them. The data show about 120,000 clones, around 89% seen once. Sequenced: peripheral blood. All receptors derive from a human donor with acute or convalescent COVID-19. The donor label of this sample is uncertain. Both conserved end residues are part of each CDR3. The order of the fields is J gene, D gene, clone size, V gene, CDR3 DNA, CDR3 protein. A D gene is named only where the DNA matches it firmly. Clone size is stated in some rows and not others, as once, few, many or a class when expanded.

TRBJ1-2 | NA | NA | TRBV5-4 | TGTGCCAGCAGCTTGGAGGGCCAGGGCGAGACCGCGGACACCTTC | CASSLEGQGETADTF
TRBJ1-2 | NA | NA | TRBV28 | TGTGCCAGCAGTGAGGGTGCCCGGTATGGCTACACCTTC | CASSEGARYGYTF
TRBJ2-1 | NA | NA | TRBV19 | TGTGCCAGTAGTCAACTCGGCGGGACTTCCTACAATGAGCAGTTCTTC | CASSQLGGTSYNEQFF
TRBJ2-5 | NA | NA | TRBV4-3 | TGCGCCAGCAGCCACGAAGAGGGAGAGACCCAGTACTTC | CASSHEEGETQYF
TRBJ1-2 | NA | NA | TRBV11-2 | TGTGCCAGCAGCGAGTCGTTGAACAACTATGGCTACACCTTC | CASSESLNNYGYTF
TRBJ1-2 | TRBD1 | NA | TRBV6-5 | TGTGCCAGCAGAGGACAGGCCTATGGCTACACCTTC | CASRGQAYGYTF
TRBJ2-7 | NA | NA | TRBV2 | TGTGCCAGCAGTATTATCTCCTACGAGCAGTACTTC | CASSIISYEQYF
TRBJ1-2 | NA | NA | TRBV6-6 | TGTGCCAGCACGGGGAACTATGGCTACACCTTC | CASTGNYGYTF
TRBJ1-2 | NA | NA | TRBV6-2/TRBV6-3 | TGTGCCAGCAGTTACCCACAGGGAGGGGACTATGGCTACACCTTC | CASSYPQGGDYGYTF
TRBJ2-1 | NA | NA | TRBV19 | TGTGCCAGTAGTCAAGACGGGATCTCCTACAATGAGCAGTTCTTC | CASSQDGISYNEQFF
TRBJ1-4 | TRBD1 | NA | TRBV9 | TGTGCCAGCAGTGGAGGGACAGGGAATGAAAAACTGTTTTTT | CASSGGTGNEKLFF
TRBJ1-3 | NA | NA | TRBV4-3 | TGCGCCAGCAGCCAAGACTTGGCAGGTAGCTCTGGAAACACCATATATTTT | CASSQDLAGSSGNTIYF
TRBJ1-1 | NA | few | TRBV25-1 | TGTGCCAGCAGTGCTTCAGGGAACTGGGACACTGAAGCTTTCTTT | CASSASGNWDTEAFF
TRBJ1-6 | NA | NA | TRBV18 | TGTGCCAGCTCACCGGATCAGGGGATTTCACCCCTCCACTTT | CASSPDQGISPLHF
TRBJ1-5 | TRBD1 | NA | TRBV15 | TGTGCCACCAGCAGTACAGGGGTTAGTCAGCCCCAGCATTTT | CATSSTGVSQPQHF
TRBJ2-6 | TRBD1 | NA | TRBV27 | TGTGCCAGCAGTTCCCTCTCAAGGGGGCTGGCCTTCTCTGGGGCCAACGTCCTGACTTTC | CASSSLSRGLAFSGANVLTF
TRBJ2-5 | NA | NA | TRBV28 | TGTGCCAGCAGTTTAGGGGGCCGTAGAGGGCAAGAGACCCAGTACTTC | CASSLGGRRGQETQYF
TRBJ1-1 | NA | NA | TRBV7-9 | TGTGCCAGCAGCCTGGGGTCGACAGACACTGAAGCTTTCTTT | CASSLGSTDTEAFF
TRBJ2-6 | TRBD2 | NA | TRBV28 | TGTGCCAGCACACGCGGGGGGTCCTCCTCGGGGGCCAACGTCCTGACTTTC | CASTRGGSSSGANVLTF
TRBJ1-2 | TRBD1 | NA | TRBV12-3/TRBV12-4 | TGTGCCAGCAGCGGACAGGGGTATGGCTACACCTTC | CASSGQGYGYTF
TRBJ2-5 | NA | NA | TRBV21-1 | TGTGCCAGCAGCGGACCCTGGGGGAGTACTAGCGGGAGCGGATTGGAGACCCAGTACTTC | CASSGPWGSTSGSGLETQYF
TRBJ1-4 | NA | few | TRBV30 | TGTGCCTGGAGTTTAGAGGGAGAAAAACTGTTTTTT | CAWSLEGEKLFF